Presented here are 3 T cell receptor beta chains from one specimen sequenced in a study of cytomegalovirus exposure and HLA in healthy donors. PCR employed 60 Vbeta and 13 Jbeta primers. The table came from immunoSEQ multiplex PCR; TCRdb's copy has only in-frame clones and leaves some out. The repertoire has around 200,000 clones, 70% to 75% of them found once; the top ten carry approximately 5%. The sequenced sample was PBMCs. The source of these receptors is a man aged 25-45 years in good health and CMV-seropositive.

The chain has TRBV27 and TRBJ2-3, with D uncertain. Germline CDR1 and CDR2: MNHEY and SMNVEV (reference sequence). Deletions cut 3 bases from V and 0 bases from J, with 7 bases between. The CDR3 spans 14 residues. CDR3 coding DNA: TGTGCCAGCAGTTTGACTCCGAGCACAGATACGCAGTATTTT. It yields the protein CASSLTPSTDTQYF.

There are a few counts of this clone. The J gene is TRBJ2-7, the V gene TRBV20-1, with TRBD2 as a possible D gene (5 bases). Trimming shortened V by 5 bases and J by 3 bases, and 8 bases separated the two germline ends. The CDR3 covers 11 residues. The V gene's germline CDR1 is DFQATT and CDR2 SNEGSKA (reference sequence). The CDR3 bases are TGCAGTGCTCAGCGGCTCTACGAGCAGTACTTC. Translating gives CSAQRLYEQYF.

The V call is TRBV10-1, the J call TRBJ2-7; a possible D gene is TRBD1 (5 bases). The V end lost 2 bases, the J end lost 3 bases, and 23 bases lay between the germline ends. CDR3 length: 18 amino acids. CDR1 and CDR2 from the germline V gene are WNHNN and SYGVQD (reference sequence). CDR3 protein: CASSEAESSDTEHYEQYF. The CDR3 DNA follows: TGCGCCAGCAGTGAGGCCGAGTCGTCGGACACGGAGCACTACGAGCAGTACTTC.